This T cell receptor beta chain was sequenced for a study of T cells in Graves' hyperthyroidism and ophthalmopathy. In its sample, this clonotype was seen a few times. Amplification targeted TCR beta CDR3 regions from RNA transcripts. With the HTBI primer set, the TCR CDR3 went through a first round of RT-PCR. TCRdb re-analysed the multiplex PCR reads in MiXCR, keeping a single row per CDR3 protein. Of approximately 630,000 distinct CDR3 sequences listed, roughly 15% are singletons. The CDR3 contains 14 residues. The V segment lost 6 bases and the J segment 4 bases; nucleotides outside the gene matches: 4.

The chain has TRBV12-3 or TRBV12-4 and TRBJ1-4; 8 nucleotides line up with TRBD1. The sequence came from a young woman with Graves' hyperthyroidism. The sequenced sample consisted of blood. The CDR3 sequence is CASRAGQVNEKLFF. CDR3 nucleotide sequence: TGTGCCAGCAGAGCGGGACAGGTTAATGAAAAACTGTTTTTT.